The entry below describes one TCR beta chain. Its antigen is unknown. This entry belongs to a study of cytomegalovirus exposure and HLA in healthy donors. 13 Jbeta primers and 60 Vbeta primers were used for the PCR. Data came from immunoSEQ multiplex PCR; TCRdb stores just in-frame clones and leaves some out. Of around 140,000 clones listed, roughly 73% are singletons. The study, taken as a whole, reports: In a later analysis, HLA-C alleles had the fewest associated TCRs, DRB1 alleles the most.

This CDR3 is built from 16 residues. The germline gives CDR1 SGHVS, CDR2 FNYEAQ. The V and J ends lost 4 bases and 1 base, in that order; junction bases with no gene match: 7. The donors, nominally healthy at sampling, likely had unrecorded immune exposures. The source material was PBMCs. This chain links TRBV7-6 with TRBJ1-3, with 7 bases aligning to TRBD1. The TCR originated in a female donor in good health and CMV-seronegative. This chain's CDR3 is CASSYNLRGSGNTIYF. The CDR3 bases are TGTGCCAGCAGCTACAATCTCAGGGGGTCTGGAAACACCATATATTTT.